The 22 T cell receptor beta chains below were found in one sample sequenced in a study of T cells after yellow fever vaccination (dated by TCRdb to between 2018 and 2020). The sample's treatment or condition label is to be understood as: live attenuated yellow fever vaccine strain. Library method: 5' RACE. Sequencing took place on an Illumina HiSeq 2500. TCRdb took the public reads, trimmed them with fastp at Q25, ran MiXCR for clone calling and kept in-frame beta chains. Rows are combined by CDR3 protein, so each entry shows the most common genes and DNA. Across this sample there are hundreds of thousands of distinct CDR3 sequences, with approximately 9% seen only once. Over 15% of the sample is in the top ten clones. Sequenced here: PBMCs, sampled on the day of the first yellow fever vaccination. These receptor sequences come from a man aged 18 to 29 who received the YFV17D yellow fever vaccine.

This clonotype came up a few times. CDR3 region: CASSLVGGRVRETQYF. The CDR3 nucleotides read TGTGCCAGCAGCCTAGTGGGAGGTCGGGTACGAGAGACCCAGTACTTC. The chain has TRBV7-2 and TRBJ2-5; tentative D call: TRBD2 (6 bases). V was pared by 5 bases and J by 4 bases, with 20 bases between. The length of the CDR3 is 16 residues. Germline V gives CDR1 SGHTA, CDR2 FQGNSA.

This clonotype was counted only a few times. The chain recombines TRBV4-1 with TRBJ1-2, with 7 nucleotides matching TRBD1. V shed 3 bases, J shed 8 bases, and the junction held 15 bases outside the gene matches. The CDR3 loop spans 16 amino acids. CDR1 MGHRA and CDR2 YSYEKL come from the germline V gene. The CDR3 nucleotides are TGCGCCAGCAGCCAGGAACCGGGACAGAGGGCGGAGGGCTACACCTTC. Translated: CASSQEPGQRAEGYTF.

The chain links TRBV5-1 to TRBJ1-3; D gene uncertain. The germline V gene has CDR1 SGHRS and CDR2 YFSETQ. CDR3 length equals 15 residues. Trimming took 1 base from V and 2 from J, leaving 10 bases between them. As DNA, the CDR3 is TGCGCCAGCAGCTTGACGGGTCGGGCTGGAAACACCATATATTTT. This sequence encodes CASSLTGRAGNTIYF.

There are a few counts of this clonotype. CDR3: CASSQAILAFPLEGTDTQYF. The CDR3 DNA sequence: TGCGCCAGCAGCCAAGCAATTCTAGCCTTCCCTTTGGAGGGCACAGATACGCAGTATTTT. The chain couples TRBV4-1 to TRBJ2-3; D perhaps matches TRBD2 (5 bases). CDR1 and CDR2 (germline): MGHRA, YSYEKL. V dropped 1 base and J dropped 1 base, with 24 bases sitting between them. The CDR3 sequence is 20 residues long.

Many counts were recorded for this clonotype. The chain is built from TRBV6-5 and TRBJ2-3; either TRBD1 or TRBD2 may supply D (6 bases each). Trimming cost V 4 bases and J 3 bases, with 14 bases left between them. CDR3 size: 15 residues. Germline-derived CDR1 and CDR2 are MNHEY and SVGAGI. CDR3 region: CASSSGARRTDTQYF. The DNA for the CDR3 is TGTGCCAGCAGTTCGGGGGCGCGGAGAACAGATACGCAGTATTTT.

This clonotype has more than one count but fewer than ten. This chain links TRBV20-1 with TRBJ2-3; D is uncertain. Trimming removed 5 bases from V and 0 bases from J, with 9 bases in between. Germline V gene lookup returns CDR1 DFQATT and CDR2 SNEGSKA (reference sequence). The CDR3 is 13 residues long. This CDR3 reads CSAFLTSTDTQYF. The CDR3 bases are TGCAGTGCTTTTCTCACTAGCACAGATACGCAGTATTTT.

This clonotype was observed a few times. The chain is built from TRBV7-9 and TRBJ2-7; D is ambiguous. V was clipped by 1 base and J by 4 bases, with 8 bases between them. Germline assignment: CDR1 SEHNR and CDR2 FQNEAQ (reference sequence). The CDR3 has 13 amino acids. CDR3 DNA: TGTGCCAGCAGCTTAGGAGAAGGGTACGAGCAGTACGTC. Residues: CASSLGEGYEQYV.

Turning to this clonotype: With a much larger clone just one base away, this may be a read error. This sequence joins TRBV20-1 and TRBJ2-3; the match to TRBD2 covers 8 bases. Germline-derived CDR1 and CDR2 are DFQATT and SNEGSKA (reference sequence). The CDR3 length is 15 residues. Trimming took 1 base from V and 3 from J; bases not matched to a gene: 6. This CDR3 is CSARGPAGVTDTQYF. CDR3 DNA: TGCAGTGCTAGAGGACCAGCGGGGGTGACAGATACGCAGTATTTT.

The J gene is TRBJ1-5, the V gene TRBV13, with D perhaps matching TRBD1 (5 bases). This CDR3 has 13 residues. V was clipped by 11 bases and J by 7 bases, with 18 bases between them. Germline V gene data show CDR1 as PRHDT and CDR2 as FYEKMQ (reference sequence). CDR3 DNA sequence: TGTGCCCCCAAGGGCAGGGAGGGCCAGCCCCAGCATTTT. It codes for CAPKGREGQPQHF.

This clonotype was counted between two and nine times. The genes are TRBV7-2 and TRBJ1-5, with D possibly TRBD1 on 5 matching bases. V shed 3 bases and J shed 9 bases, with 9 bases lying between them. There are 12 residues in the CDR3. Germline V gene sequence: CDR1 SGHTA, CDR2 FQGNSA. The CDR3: CASSLGRGPQHF. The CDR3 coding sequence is TGTGCCAGCAGCTTGGGGAGGGGGCCCCAGCATTTT.

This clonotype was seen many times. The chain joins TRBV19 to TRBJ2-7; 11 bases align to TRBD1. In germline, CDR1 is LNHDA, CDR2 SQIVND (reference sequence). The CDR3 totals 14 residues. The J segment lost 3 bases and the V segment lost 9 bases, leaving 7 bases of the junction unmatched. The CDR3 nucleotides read TGTGCCAGCCGACCGGGACAGGGGGTCTACGAGCAGTACTTC. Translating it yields CASRPGQGVYEQYF.

CDR3 DNA: TGTGCCAGCAGCTTAGGGTGGGTTGGGGACGGAAGAAATCAGCCCCAGCATTTT. The encoded protein is CASSLGWVGDGRNQPQHF. The chain combines TRBV11-1 with TRBJ1-5, with a tentative D call TRBD1 (5 bases). The length of the CDR3 is 18 residues. The ends were cut back, 1 base at V and 4 bases at J, with 20 bases in the middle. Germline loops: CDR1 SGHAT, CDR2 FQDESV (reference sequence).

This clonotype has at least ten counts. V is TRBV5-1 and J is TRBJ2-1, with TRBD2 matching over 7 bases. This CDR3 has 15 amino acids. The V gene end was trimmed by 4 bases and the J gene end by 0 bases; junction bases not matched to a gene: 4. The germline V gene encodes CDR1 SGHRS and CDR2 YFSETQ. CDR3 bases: TGCGCCAGCAGCGCTAGCGGTAGCTCCTACAATGAGCAGTTCTTC. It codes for CASSASGSSYNEQFF.

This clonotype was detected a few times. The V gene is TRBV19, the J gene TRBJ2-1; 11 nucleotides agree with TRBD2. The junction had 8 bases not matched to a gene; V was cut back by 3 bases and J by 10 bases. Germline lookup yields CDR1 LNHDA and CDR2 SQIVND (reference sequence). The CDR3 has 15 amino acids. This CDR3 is CASSILSSGGNEQFF. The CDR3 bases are TGTGCCAGTAGTATCCTGTCTAGCGGGGGGAACGAGCAGTTCTTC.

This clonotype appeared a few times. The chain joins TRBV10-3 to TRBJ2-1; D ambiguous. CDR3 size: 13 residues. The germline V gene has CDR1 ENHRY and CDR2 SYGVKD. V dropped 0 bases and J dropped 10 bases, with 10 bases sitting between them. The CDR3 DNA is TGTGCCATCAGTGAGTCGATTGTCGACGAGCAGTTCTTC. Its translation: CAISESIVDEQFF.

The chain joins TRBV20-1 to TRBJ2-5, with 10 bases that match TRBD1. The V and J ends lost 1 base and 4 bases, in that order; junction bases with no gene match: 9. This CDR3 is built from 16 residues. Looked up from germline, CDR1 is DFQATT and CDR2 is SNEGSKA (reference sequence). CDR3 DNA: TGCAGTGCTAGAGTTTGGGCCGGGACAGGGGCAGAGACCCAGTACTTC. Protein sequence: CSARVWAGTGAETQYF.

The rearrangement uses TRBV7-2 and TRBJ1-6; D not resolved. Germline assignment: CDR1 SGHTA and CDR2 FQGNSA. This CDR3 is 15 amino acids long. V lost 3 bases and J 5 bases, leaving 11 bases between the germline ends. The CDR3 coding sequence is TGTGCCAGCAGCTTTACGCGCGGGAATAATTCACCCCTCCACTTT. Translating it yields CASSFTRGNNSPLHF.

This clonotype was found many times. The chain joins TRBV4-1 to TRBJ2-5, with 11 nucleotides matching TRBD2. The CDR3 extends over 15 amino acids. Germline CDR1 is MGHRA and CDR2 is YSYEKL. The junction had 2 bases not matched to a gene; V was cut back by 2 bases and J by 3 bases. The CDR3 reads CASSQLTSGEETQYF. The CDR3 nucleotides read TGCGCCAGCAGCCAACTGACTAGCGGGGAAGAGACCCAGTACTTC.

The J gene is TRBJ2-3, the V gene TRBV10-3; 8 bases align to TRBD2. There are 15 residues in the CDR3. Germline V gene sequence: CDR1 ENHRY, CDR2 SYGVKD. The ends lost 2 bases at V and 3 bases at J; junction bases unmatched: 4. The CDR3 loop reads CAISEKAGGTDTQYF. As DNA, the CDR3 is TGTGCCATCAGTGAGAAGGCGGGAGGTACAGATACGCAGTATTTT.

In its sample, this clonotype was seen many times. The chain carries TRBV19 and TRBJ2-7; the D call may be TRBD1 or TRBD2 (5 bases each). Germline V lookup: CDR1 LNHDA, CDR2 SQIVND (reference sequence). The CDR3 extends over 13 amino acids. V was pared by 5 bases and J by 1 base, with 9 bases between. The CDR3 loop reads CASSPGRSYEQYF. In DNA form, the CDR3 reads TGTGCCAGTAGTCCGGGACGGTCCTACGAGCAGTACTTC. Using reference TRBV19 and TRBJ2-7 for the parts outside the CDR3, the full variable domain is DGGITQSPKYLFRKEGQNVTLSCEQNLNHDAMYWYRQDPGQGLRLIYYSQIVNDFQKGDIAEGYSVSREKKESFPLTVTSAQKNPTAFYLCASSPGRSYEQYFGPGTRLTVT.

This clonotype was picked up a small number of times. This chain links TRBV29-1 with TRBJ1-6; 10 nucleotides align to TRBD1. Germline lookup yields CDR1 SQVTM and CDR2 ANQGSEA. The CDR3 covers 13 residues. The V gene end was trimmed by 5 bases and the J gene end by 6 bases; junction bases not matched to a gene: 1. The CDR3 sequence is CSVRDRGNSPLHF. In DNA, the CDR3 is TGCAGCGTTAGGGACAGGGGTAATTCACCCCTCCACTTT.

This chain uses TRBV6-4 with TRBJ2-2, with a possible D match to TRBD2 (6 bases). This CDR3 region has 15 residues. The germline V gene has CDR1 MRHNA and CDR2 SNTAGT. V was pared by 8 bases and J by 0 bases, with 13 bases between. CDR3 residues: CASGDGGTNTGELFF. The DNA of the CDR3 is TGTGCCAGCGGAGACGGGGGAACGAACACCGGGGAGCTGTTTTTT.